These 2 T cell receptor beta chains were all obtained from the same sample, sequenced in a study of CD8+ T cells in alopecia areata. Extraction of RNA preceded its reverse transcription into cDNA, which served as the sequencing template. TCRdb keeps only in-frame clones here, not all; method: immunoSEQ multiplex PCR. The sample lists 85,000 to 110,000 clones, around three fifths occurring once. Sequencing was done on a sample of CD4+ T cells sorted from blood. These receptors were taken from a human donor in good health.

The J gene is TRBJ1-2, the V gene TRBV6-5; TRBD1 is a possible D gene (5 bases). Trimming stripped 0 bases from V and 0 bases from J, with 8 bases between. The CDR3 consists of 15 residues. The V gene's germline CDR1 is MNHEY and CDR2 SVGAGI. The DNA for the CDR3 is TGTGCCAGCAGTTACTCGAAAGGGGCTAACTATGGCTACACCTTC. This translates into CASSYSKGANYGYTF.

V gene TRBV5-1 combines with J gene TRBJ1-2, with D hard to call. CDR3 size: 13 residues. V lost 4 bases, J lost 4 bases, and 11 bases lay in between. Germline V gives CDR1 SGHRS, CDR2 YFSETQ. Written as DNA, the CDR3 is TGCGCCAGCAGCGGAAGCCCATTCTATGGCTACACCTTC. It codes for CASSGSPFYGYTF.